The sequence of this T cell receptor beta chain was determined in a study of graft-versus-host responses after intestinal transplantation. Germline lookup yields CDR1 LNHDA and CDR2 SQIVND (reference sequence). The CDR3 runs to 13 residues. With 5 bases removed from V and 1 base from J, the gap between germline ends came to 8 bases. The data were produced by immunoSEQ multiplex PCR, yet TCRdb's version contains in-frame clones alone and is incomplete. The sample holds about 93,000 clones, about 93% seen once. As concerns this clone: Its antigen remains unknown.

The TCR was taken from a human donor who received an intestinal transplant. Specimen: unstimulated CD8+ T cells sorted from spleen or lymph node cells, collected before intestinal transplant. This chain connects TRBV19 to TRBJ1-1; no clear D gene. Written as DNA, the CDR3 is TGTGCCAGTAGTTTATGGAGGAACACTGAAGCTTTCTTT. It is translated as CASSLWRNTEAFF.